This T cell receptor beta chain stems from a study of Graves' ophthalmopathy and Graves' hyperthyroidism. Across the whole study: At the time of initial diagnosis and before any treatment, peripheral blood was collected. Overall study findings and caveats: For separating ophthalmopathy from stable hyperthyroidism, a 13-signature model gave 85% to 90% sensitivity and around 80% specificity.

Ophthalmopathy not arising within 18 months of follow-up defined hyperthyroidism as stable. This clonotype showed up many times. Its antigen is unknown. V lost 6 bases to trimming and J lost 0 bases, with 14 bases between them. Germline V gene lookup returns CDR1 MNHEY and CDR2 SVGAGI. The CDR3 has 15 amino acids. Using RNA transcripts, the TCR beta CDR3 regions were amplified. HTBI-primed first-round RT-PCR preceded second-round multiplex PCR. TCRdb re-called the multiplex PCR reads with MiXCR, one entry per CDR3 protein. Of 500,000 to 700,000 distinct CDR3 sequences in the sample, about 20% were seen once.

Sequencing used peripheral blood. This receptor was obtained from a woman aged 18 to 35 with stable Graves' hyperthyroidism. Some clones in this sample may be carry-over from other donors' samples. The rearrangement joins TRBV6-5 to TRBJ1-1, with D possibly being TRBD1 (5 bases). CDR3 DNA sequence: TGTGCCAGCAGGTTAGGGGCAGGAATGAACACTGAAGCTTTCTTT. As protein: CASRLGAGMNTEAFF.